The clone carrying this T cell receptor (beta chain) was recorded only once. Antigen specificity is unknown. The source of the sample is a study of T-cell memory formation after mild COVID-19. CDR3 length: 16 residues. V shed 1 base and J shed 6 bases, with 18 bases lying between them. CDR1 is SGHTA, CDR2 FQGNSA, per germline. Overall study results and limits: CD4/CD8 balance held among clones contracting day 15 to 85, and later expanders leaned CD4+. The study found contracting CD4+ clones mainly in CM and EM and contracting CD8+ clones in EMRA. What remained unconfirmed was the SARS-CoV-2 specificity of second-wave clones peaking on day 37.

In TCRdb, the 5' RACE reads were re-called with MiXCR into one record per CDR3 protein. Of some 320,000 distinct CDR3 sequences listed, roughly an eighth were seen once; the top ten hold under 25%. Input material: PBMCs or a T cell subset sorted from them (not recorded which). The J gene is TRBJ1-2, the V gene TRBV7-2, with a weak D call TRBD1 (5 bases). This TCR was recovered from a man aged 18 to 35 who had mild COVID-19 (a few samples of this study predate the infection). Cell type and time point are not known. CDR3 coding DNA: TGTGCCAGCAGCTTAGGGGGCGTCAGGCCAGGTCATGGCTACACCTTC. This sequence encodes CASSLGGVRPGHGYTF.